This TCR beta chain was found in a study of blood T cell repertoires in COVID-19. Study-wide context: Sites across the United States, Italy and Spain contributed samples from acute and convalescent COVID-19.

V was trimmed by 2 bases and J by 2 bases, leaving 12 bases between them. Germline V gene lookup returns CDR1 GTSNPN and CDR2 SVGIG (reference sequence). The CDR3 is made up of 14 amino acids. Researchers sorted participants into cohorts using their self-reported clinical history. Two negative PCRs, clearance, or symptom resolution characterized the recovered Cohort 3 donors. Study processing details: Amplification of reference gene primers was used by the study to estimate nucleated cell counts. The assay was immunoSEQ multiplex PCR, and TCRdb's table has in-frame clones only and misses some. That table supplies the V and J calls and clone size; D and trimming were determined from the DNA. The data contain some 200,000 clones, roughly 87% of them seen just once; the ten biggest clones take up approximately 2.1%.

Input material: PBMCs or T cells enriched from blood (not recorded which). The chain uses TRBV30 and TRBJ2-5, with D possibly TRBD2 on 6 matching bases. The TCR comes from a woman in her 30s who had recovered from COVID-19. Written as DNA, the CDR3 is TGTGCCTGGAGTCTGGGACTCTCACAAGAGACCCAGTACTTC. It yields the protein CAWSLGLSQETQYF.